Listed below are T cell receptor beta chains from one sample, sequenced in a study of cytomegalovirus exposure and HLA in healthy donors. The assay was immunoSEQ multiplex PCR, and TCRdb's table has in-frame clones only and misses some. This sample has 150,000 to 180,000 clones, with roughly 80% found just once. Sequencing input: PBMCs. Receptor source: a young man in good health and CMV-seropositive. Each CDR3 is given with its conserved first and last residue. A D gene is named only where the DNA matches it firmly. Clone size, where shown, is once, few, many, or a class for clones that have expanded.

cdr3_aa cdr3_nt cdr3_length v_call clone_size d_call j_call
CASSYSGSSYNSPLHF TGTGCCAGCAGTTACTCGGGGAGCTCCTATAATTCACCCCTCCACTTT 16 TRBV6-5 NA NA TRBJ1-6
CASSASGMAGELFF TGTGCCAGCAGCGCTTCAGGGATGGCCGGGGAGCTGTTTTTT 14 TRBV2 NA NA TRBJ2-2
CASSFGRGEQYF TGTGCCAGCAGCTTCGGTCGGGGCGAGCAGTACTTC 12 TRBV5-4 NA NA TRBJ2-7
CASSQQTRGSYNEQFF TGTGCCAGCAGCCAACAGACGAGGGGGTCCTACAATGAGCAGTTCTTC 16 TRBV5-4 NA NA TRBJ2-1
CASSGGSLDEQFF TGTGCCAGTAGTGGCGGGAGTCTCGATGAGCAGTTCTTC 13 TRBV19 NA TRBD2 TRBJ2-1
CASSHTTLGTVRNTGNQETQYF TGTGCCAGCAGCCACACAACACTTGGGACAGTCCGAAATACGGGTAACCAAGAGACCCAGTACTTC 22 TRBV14 NA TRBD1 TRBJ2-5
CASSQPQGFAYEQYF TGTGCCAGCAGCCAGCCACAGGGATTTGCCTACGAGCAGTACTTC 15 TRBV28 NA NA TRBJ2-7
CASSLAIWEGVQLVEFF TGTGCCAGCAGCTTGGCGATATGGGAGGGGGTGCAGTTAGTCGAGTTCTTC 17 TRBV5-4 NA NA TRBJ2-1
CASSLRTGPYGYTF TGTGCCAGCAGCTTGCGGACAGGGCCCTATGGCTACACCTTC 14 TRBV5-4 NA TRBD1 TRBJ1-2
CASTSDSPLRTGELFF TGTGCCAGTACCTCGGACAGTCCTTTGAGGACCGGGGAGCTGTTTTTT 16 TRBV19 few NA TRBJ2-2
CASSFQGASQETQYF TGTGCCAGCAGCTTTCAGGGGGCGTCCCAAGAGACCCAGTACTTC 15 TRBV7-9 NA TRBD1 TRBJ2-5
CASSVEALLARFYNEQFF TGTGCCAGCAGCGTAGAAGCCCTACTAGCAAGGTTCTACAATGAGCAGTTCTTC 18 TRBV9 NA NA TRBJ2-1
CASSYQGGREQYF TGTGCCAGCAGCTATCAGGGAGGACGCGAGCAGTACTTC 13 TRBV2 NA NA TRBJ2-7
CASSELGTSGPYNEQFF TGTGCCAGCAGTGAATTGGGGACTAGCGGGCCGTACAATGAGCAGTTCTTC 17 TRBV25-1 NA TRBD2 TRBJ2-1
CASNSGENSEAFF TGTGCCAGCAACTCAGGGGAGAATAGTGAAGCTTTCTTT 13 TRBV6-5 NA NA TRBJ1-1